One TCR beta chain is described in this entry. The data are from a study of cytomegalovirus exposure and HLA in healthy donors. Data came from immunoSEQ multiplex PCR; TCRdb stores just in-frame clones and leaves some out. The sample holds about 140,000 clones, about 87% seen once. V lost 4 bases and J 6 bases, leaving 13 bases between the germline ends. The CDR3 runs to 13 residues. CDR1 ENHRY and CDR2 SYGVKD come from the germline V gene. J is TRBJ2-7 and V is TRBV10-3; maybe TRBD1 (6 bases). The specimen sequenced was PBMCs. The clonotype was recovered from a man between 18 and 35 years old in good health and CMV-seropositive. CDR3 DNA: TGTGCCATCAGTGGGCAAGGGGGTGGCGAGCAGTACTTC. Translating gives CAISGQGGGEQYF.